Below are 18 T cell receptor beta chains sequenced from a single sample in a study of T cell repertoires in cytomegalovirus infection. TCRdb re-called the reads through MiXCR, storing one row per CDR3 protein. The sample contains about half a million distinct CDR3 sequences, roughly a third of which appear only once. No antigens are known for them. The sample was cultured PBMCs, taken from culture after CMV antigen stimulation. Receptor source: a human donor in good health (CMV status not recorded). Some clones in this sample may be carry-over from other donors' samples.

This clonotype was recorded many times. The V call is TRBV7-2, the J call TRBJ1-5; no firm D call. CDR1 is SGHTA and CDR2 is FQGNSA in the germline V gene. V was shortened by 1 base and J by 4 bases, with 8 bases between the two germline ends. The CDR3 covers 14 residues. CDR3 in DNA: TGTGCCAGCAGCTTAGTTGTATCTAATCAGCCCCAGCATTTT. It encodes CASSLVVSNQPQHF.

The chain employs TRBV4-1 and TRBJ2-3; D uncertain. Germline V gene data show CDR1 as MGHRA and CDR2 as YSYEKL. The V and J ends lost 1 base and 5 bases respectively, with 10 bases between them. This CDR3 has 14 amino acids. The CDR3 protein is CASSQVGKGDTQYF. CDR3 coding DNA: TGCGCCAGCAGCCAAGTCGGAAAGGGAGATACGCAGTATTTT.

The J gene is TRBJ2-1, the V gene TRBV19, with TRBD2 matching over 12 bases. From germline, CDR1 is LNHDA and CDR2 SQIVND (reference sequence). Trimming cost V 4 bases and J 9 bases; bases outside gene matches: 7. The CDR3 consists of 15 residues. The CDR3 nucleotides read TGTGCCAGTAGTACGAAGACTAGCGGGAGCTCTGAGCAGTTCTTC. It translates to CASSTKTSGSSEQFF.

V usage is TRBV28 and J usage is TRBJ1-5; no definite D call. V lost 4 bases and J 9 bases, leaving 10 bases between the germline ends. Germline CDR1 and CDR2: MDHEN and SYDVKM. CDR3 length equals 12 residues. CDR3 coding DNA: TGTGCCAGCAGTTCAGAGACTCCGCCCCAGCATTTT. It is translated as CASSSETPPQHF. Complete variable domain (other parts from reference TRBV28 and TRBJ1-5): DVKVTQSSRYLVKRTGEKVFLECVQDMDHENMFWYRQDPGLGLRLIYFSYDVKMKEKGDIPEGYSVSREKKERFSLILESASTNQTSMYLCASSSETPPQHFGDGTRLSIL.

This clonotype was observed a few times. The rearrangement links TRBV6-2 or TRBV6-3 to TRBJ1-5; D not resolved. CDR1 MNHEY and CDR2 SVGEGT come from the germline V gene. V gave up 4 bases and J gave up 6 bases, with 7 bases separating them. The CDR3 contains 12 residues. The CDR3 loop is CASSFGFQPQHF. Written as DNA, the CDR3 is TGTGCCAGCAGTTTTGGGTTTCAGCCCCAGCATTTT.

This clonotype was counted between two and nine times. The chain joins TRBV9 to TRBJ2-2; 7 bases fit TRBD1. The V gene's germline CDR1 is SGDLS and CDR2 YYNGEE. The CDR3 extends over 16 amino acids. V lost 3 bases to trimming and J lost 0 bases; unmatched junction nucleotides: 5. The CDR3 region is CASSDRQGPNTGELFF. DNA of the CDR3: TGTGCCAGCAGCGATAGACAGGGCCCGAACACCGGGGAGCTGTTTTTT. Full variable domain (remainder filled in from reference TRBV9 and TRBJ2-2): DSGVTQTPKHLITATGQRVTLRCSPRSGDLSVYWYQQSLDQGLQFLIQYYNGEERAKGNILERFSAQQFPDLHSELNLSSLELGDSALYFCASSDRQGPNTGELFFGEGSRLTVL.

The table lists this clonotype with a few counts. The chain is built from TRBV7-2 and TRBJ2-5, with D tentatively TRBD2 (5 bases). Germline loops: CDR1 SGHTA, CDR2 FQGNSA. The CDR3 consists of 15 residues. The ends were cut back, 4 bases at V and 2 bases at J, with 14 bases in the middle. CDR3 coding DNA: TGTGCCAGCAGCTCTAGCTGGCCACGGCAAGAGACCCAGTACTTC. Protein product: CASSSSWPRQETQYF.

The rearrangement uses TRBV6-2 or TRBV6-3 and TRBJ2-3; D remains ambiguous. The germline V and J ends were trimmed by 1 base and 5 bases, with 4 bases remaining between them. The CDR3 length is 12 residues. In germline, CDR1 is MNHEY, CDR2 SVGEGT. The chain's CDR3 is CASSYWEDTQYF. CDR3 sequence (DNA): TGTGCCAGCAGTTACTGGGAAGATACGCAGTATTTT.

This chain joins TRBV12-2 and TRBJ2-7; the DNA was not compared with TRBD1, the D call given in the table. TRBV12-2 is a pseudogene segment. CDR3 length: 14 amino acids. CDR3 protein: CASGSNRGHDEQYV. The CDR3 region has the DNA TGTGCAAGCGGATCGAACAGGGGGCACGACGAGCAGTACGTC.

V and J are TRBV7-3 and TRBJ2-3; the match to TRBD1 covers 8 bases. The CDR3 has 15 residues. Germline assignment: CDR1 SGHTA and CDR2 FQGTGA. The J segment lost 3 bases and the V segment lost 5 bases, leaving 7 bases of the junction unmatched. CDR3 residues: CASSIGQGRTDTQYF. CDR3 DNA: TGTGCCAGCAGCATTGGACAGGGAAGGACAGATACGCAGTATTTT. Full variable domain (remainder filled in from reference TRBV7-3 and TRBJ2-3): GAGVSQTPSNKVTEKGKYVELRCDPISGHTALYWYRQSLGQGPEFLIYFQGTGAADDSGLPNDRFFAVRPEGSVSTLKIQRTERGDSAVYLCASSIGQGRTDTQYFGPGTRLTVL.

V usage is TRBV18 and J usage is TRBJ2-5; no firm D call. The V end was cut by 2 bases, the J end by 5 bases, with 3 bases between. The CDR3 loop spans 11 amino acids. Germline CDR1 reads KGHSH; CDR2 reads LQKENI. For the CDR3, the DNA is TGTGCCAGCTCACCAGATGAGACCCAGTACTTC. Amino acids: CASSPDETQYF.

This clonotype was counted a few times. The chain has TRBV29-1 and TRBJ2-1; tentatively, D is TRBD1 or TRBD2 (6 bases each). CDR1 SQVTM and CDR2 ANQGSEA come from the germline V gene. The CDR3 contains 16 residues. The chain's CDR3 is CSIQGPRSLGGNEQFF. The CDR3 nucleotides are TGCAGTATTCAGGGGCCGAGGTCCTTGGGGGGTAATGAGCAGTTCTTC.

The chain recombines TRBV7-3 with TRBJ2-3; 10 positions match TRBD2. The CDR3 is 16 residues long. The V and J ends lost 2 bases and 3 bases, in that order; junction bases with no gene match: 5. Per the germline V gene, CDR1 is SGHTA and CDR2 is FQGTGA. In nucleotides, the CDR3 is TGTGCCAGCAGCTTACAAGCGGGAGGGCCAACAGATACGCAGTATTTT. It translates to CASSLQAGGPTDTQYF.

The chain is built from TRBV27 and TRBJ1-5, with TRBD1 matching 7 bases. This CDR3 is 15 amino acids long. V shed 4 bases and J 5 bases; nucleotides not matched to a gene: 8. Germline V gives CDR1 MNHEY, CDR2 SMNVEV (reference sequence). The CDR3 DNA is TGTGCCAGCAGTTCTTACGGGACAGCGTATCAGCCCCAGCATTTT. Residues: CASSSYGTAYQPQHF.

This clonotype was seen only a few times. The chain employs TRBV6-1 and TRBJ1-1; no clear D gene. V lost 8 bases to trimming and J lost 8 bases, with 6 bases between them. The CDR3 is 9 residues long. In germline, CDR1 is MNHNS, CDR2 SASEGT. CDR3: CASHSEAFF. The CDR3 DNA reads TGTGCCAGCCATTCCGAAGCTTTCTTT.

This clonotype was seen a few times. This chain connects TRBV19 to TRBJ2-7; TRBD2 is a possible D gene (6 bases). V was clipped by 0 bases and J by 4 bases, with 16 bases between them. Per the germline V gene, CDR1 is LNHDA and CDR2 is SQIVND (reference sequence). There are 16 residues in the CDR3. Here the CDR3 reads CASSIDGTARGYEQYF. Here the CDR3 DNA reads TGTGCCAGTAGTATAGACGGGACTGCCCGGGGTTACGAGCAGTACTTC.

The chain employs TRBV7-2 and TRBJ2-1, with D hard to call. The ends were cut back, 5 bases at V and 5 bases at J, with 22 bases in the middle. The CDR3 runs to 17 residues. Germline V lookup: CDR1 SGHTA, CDR2 FQGNSA. Written as DNA, the CDR3 is TGTGCCAGCAGCACCAGGCATGGACCCTGGGGTAACAATGAGCAGTTCTTC. It translates to CASSTRHGPWGNNEQFF.

The rearrangement joins TRBV5-1 to TRBJ1-4; TRBD1 is a possible D gene (6 bases). V was clipped by 0 bases and J by 5 bases, with 11 bases between them. Germline values: CDR1 SGHRS, CDR2 YFSETQ. The CDR3 length is 15 residues. DNA for the CDR3: TGCGCCAGCAGCTTGGAGGACAGCTTGAATGAAAAACTGTTTTTT. This encodes CASSLEDSLNEKLFF.